This T cell receptor (beta chain) came from a study of beta chain features in type 1 diabetes. About the study: Summed over all samples, the examined sorted cells came to 95 million to 130 million.

About this clone: What it recognizes is unknown.

Germline CDR1 and CDR2: WNHNN and SYGVQD (reference sequence). CDR3 length: 14 residues. Trimming removed 4 bases from V and 2 bases from J, with 10 bases in between. The whole isolated RNA underwent reverse transcription, so sequencing captured expressed TCRB transcripts. Sequencing was performed with immunoSEQ multiplex PCR; in TCRdb, only in-frame clones are kept and a portion is missing. The table lists about 230,000 clones, about a sixth of them singletons. Whole-study results and caveats: Shortening of TCRB CDR3s, moderate but significant, appeared in all four CD4+ subsets of Type 1 diabetes patients. Equally in patients and controls, PCR might preferentially amplify shorter templates.

The chain has TRBV10-1 and TRBJ2-3, with D perhaps matching TRBD1 (5 bases). This sequence was found in a man aged 25-45 years with type 1 diabetes. Sequencing was carried out using naive CD4+ T cells from blood. In DNA, the CDR3 is TGCGCCAGCAGTGGGACAACGTCCACAGATACGCAGTATTTT. Protein: CASSGTTSTDTQYF.